The 21 T cell receptor beta chains below all came from one sample that was sequenced in a study of blood T cells in healthy people across ages. Through a sample-barcoded 5' primer and a J-beta primer mix, a second PCR was run for about 6 to 11 cycles. Each CDR3 protein is one row after TCRdb ran MiXCR on the 5' RACE reads. In the table there are 650,000 to 1,000,000 distinct CDR3 sequences, roughly 46% of which are singletons. Sequencing was done on a sample of blood. Source of these receptors: an elderly man in good health.

This chain uses TRBV7-9 with TRBJ2-3; D may correspond to TRBD1 or TRBD2 (6 bases each). V was clipped by 4 bases and J by 3 bases, with 20 bases between them. The length of the CDR3 is 17 residues. The germline V gene encodes CDR1 SEHNR and CDR2 FQNEAQ (reference sequence). CDR3 DNA: TGTGCCAGCAGCTCGCCTTGGACTCAAGGGGGGACAGATACGCAGTATTTT. Its protein product is CASSSPWTQGGTDTQYF.

V is TRBV29-1 and J is TRBJ2-3, with 11 bases aligning to TRBD2. Germline CDR1 reads SQVTM; CDR2 reads ANQGSEA. This CDR3 is built from 16 residues. The V gene end was trimmed by 6 bases and the J gene end by 4 bases; junction bases not matched to a gene: 12. The CDR3 spells CSVTAISGRAPDTQYF. CDR3 sequence (DNA): TGCAGCGTCACTGCCATTAGCGGGAGGGCCCCAGATACGCAGTATTTT.

The rearrangement uses TRBV4-2 and TRBJ1-6; TRBD1 is a possible D gene (5 bases). The CDR3 runs to 16 residues. CDR1 and CDR2 from the germline V gene are LGHNA and YNFKEQ. V was pared by 0 bases and J by 5 bases, with 11 bases between. Here the CDR3 reads CASSQDRGANNSPLHF. In DNA, the CDR3 is TGTGCCAGCAGCCAAGATCGAGGGGCCAATAATTCACCCCTCCACTTT.

The rearrangement joins TRBV7-2 to TRBJ2-1; possible D gene TRBD2, 6 bases. The J call may be mistaken, given a closer DNA end match to TRBJ2-7. The germline CDR1 and CDR2 sequences are SGHTA and FQGNSA. This CDR3 has 14 amino acids. The DNA of the CDR3 is TGTGCCAGCAGCTTGCGGGACGGCTACAATGAGCAGTACTTC. It specifies CASSLRDGYNEQYF.

CDR3 sequence reads: CAWSAGATYNEQFF. CDR3 DNA: TGTGCCTGGAGTGCCGGTGCCACCTACAATGAGCAGTTCTTC. This chain uses TRBV30 with TRBJ2-1; D remains ambiguous. The germline V gene encodes CDR1 GTSNPN and CDR2 SVGIG (reference sequence). The CDR3 spans 14 residues. Between the trimmed V and J ends, which lost 1 base and 2 bases, there was a span of 9 bases.

This clonotype was seen a single time. V is TRBV20-1 and J is TRBJ1-1; tentative D call: TRBD1 (5 bases). Germline values: CDR1 DFQATT, CDR2 SNEGSKA (reference sequence). The CDR3 is made up of 11 amino acids. Trimming took 6 bases from V and 10 from J, leaving 15 bases between them. CDR3 loop: CSAASQGTAFF. CDR3 DNA: TGCAGTGCAGCGAGCCAGGGTACAGCTTTCTTT.

The chain combines TRBV6-5 with TRBJ2-3; the match to TRBD2 covers 10 bases. The CDR3 is made up of 15 amino acids. J gave up 6 bases and V 6 bases, and 9 bases lay outside the gene matches. The germline gives CDR1 MNHEY, CDR2 SVGAGI. CDR3 residues: CASSYTSGETDTQYF. CDR3 bases: TGTGCCAGCAGCTACACTAGCGGGGAAACGGATACGCAGTATTTT.

This chain joins TRBV9 and TRBJ2-4, with D hard to call. This CDR3 region has 14 residues. Trimming removed 0 bases from V and 0 bases from J, with 4 bases in between. Looked up from germline, CDR1 is SGDLS and CDR2 is YYNGEE. The CDR3 is CASSVELAKNIQYF. CDR3 nucleotides: TGTGCCAGCAGCGTAGAGCTAGCCAAAAACATTCAGTACTTC.

DNA for the CDR3: TGTGCCAGCACCAGGGGGGCTTCAGAGACCCAGTACTTC. Protein: CASTRGASETQYF. The chain links TRBV7-2 to TRBJ2-5; perhaps TRBD1 as D (7 bases). V was pared by 7 bases and J by 4 bases, with 13 bases between. The germline CDR1 and CDR2 sequences are SGHTA and FQGNSA. The CDR3 consists of 13 residues.

V usage is TRBV12-3 or TRBV12-4 and J usage is TRBJ1-2; D call uncertain. V dropped 5 bases and J dropped 2 bases, with 12 bases sitting between them. This CDR3 comprises 14 residues. The CDR3 here is CASSIRPDNYGYTF. The CDR3 DNA is TGTGCCAGCAGTATAAGACCGGACAACTATGGCTACACCTTC.

This chain uses TRBV27 with TRBJ2-3; D gene uncertain. Germline V gene lookup returns CDR1 MNHEY and CDR2 SMNVEV (reference sequence). This CDR3 has 14 amino acids. The V and J ends lost 3 bases and 2 bases respectively, with 9 bases between them. The CDR3 bases are TGTGCCAGCAGTTTTTCAGATTCCACAGATACGCAGTATTTT. Protein product: CASSFSDSTDTQYF.

The genes are TRBV12-3 or TRBV12-4 and TRBJ2-3; D unresolved. Deletions cut 6 bases from V and 6 bases from J, with 19 bases between. The CDR3 is made up of 15 amino acids. CDR3 loop: CASSPGPTNADTQYF. As DNA, the CDR3 is TGTGCCAGCAGCCCCGGACCGACCAACGCGGATACGCAGTATTTT.

This clonotype was detected a few times. The V call is TRBV3-1, the J call TRBJ2-1; 7 positions agree with TRBD2. With V trimmed by 0 bases and J by 9 bases, 11 bases remained unmatched. The CDR3 covers 16 residues. Germline lookup yields CDR1 LGHDT and CDR2 YNNKEL (reference sequence). The CDR3 region has the DNA TGTGCCAGCAGCCAAGACCCCGGACTAGTTAAGGGTGAGCAGTTCTTC. It is translated as CASSQDPGLVKGEQFF.

The chain has TRBV7-3 and TRBJ2-7, with 8 bases that match TRBD1. The CDR3 loop spans 14 amino acids. Germline assignment: CDR1 SGHTA and CDR2 FQGTGA. The ends lost 3 bases at V and 4 bases at J; junction bases unmatched: 5. The CDR3 spells CASSFSGGEYEQYF. Written as DNA, the CDR3 is TGTGCCAGCAGCTTTTCAGGGGGCGAATACGAGCAGTACTTC.

The CDR3 protein is CASSTTSFVSYEQYF. The CDR3 DNA is TGTGCCAGCAGTACGACTAGCTTCGTTTCCTACGAGCAGTACTTC. This chain links TRBV28 with TRBJ2-7, with TRBD2 identical over 7 bases. The J segment lost 1 base and the V segment lost 5 bases, leaving 8 bases of the junction unmatched. This CDR3 spans 15 amino acids. CDR1 is MDHEN, CDR2 SYDVKM, per germline.

Only one count was recorded for this clonotype. The junction shows a germline mismatch at one end, possibly a read error. The V call is TRBV19, the J call TRBJ2-6, with 8 positions matching TRBD1. Germline V lookup: CDR1 LNHDA, CDR2 SQIVND (reference sequence). This CDR3 region has 16 residues. The CDR3 spells CASSMAGGAGANVLTF. The CDR3 DNA reads TGCGCCAGTAGTATGGCAGGGGGCGCTGGGGCCAACGTCCTGACTTTC.

The chain has TRBV7-9 and TRBJ2-7, with TRBD1 matching over 8 bases. The junction had 8 bases not matched to a gene; V was cut back by 7 bases and J by 3 bases. Germline loops: CDR1 SEHNR, CDR2 FQNEAQ (reference sequence). The CDR3 covers 14 residues. CDR3 DNA sequence: TGTGCCAGCACCCACTCCGGGACAGGCTACGAGCAGTACTTC. Translated: CASTHSGTGYEQYF.

This clonotype showed up just a few times. The V and J genes are TRBV6-2 or TRBV6-3 and TRBJ2-7; 7 nucleotides align to TRBD1. The V gene end was trimmed by 7 bases and the J gene end by 7 bases; junction bases not matched to a gene: 13. The length of the CDR3 is 14 residues. Per germline, CDR1 MNHEY and CDR2 SVGEGT. The CDR3 coding sequence is TGTGCCAGCACCCCAACCGGGACAGTGGGGGAGCAGTACTTC. This codes for CASTPTGTVGEQYF.

This clonotype has just one count. This rearrangement joins TRBV12-3 or TRBV12-4 to TRBJ2-3, with 11 bases identical to TRBD2. Losses at the gene ends were 6 bases for V and 4 bases for J; bases not matched to a gene: 12. The CDR3 runs 17 residues. CDR3 sequence: CASSPALLAGVPDTQYF. The DNA of the CDR3 is TGTGCCAGCAGCCCAGCTTTACTAGCGGGAGTTCCAGATACGCAGTATTTT.

V usage is TRBV4-2 and J usage is TRBJ2-4; 7 bases are shared with TRBD2. Germline-derived CDR1 and CDR2 are LGHNA and YNFKEQ. V shed 1 base, J shed 4 bases, and the junction held 4 bases outside the gene matches. The CDR3 totals 15 residues. CDR3 region: CASSQAGGGKNIQYF. For the CDR3, the DNA is TGTGCCAGCAGCCAAGCGGGGGGAGGAAAAAACATTCAGTACTTC.

The chain links TRBV18 to TRBJ1-1; D remains unclear. The CDR3 is made up of 11 amino acids. Germline CDR1 reads KGHSH; CDR2 reads LQKENI. With 1 base removed from V and 9 bases from J, the gap between germline ends came to 6 bases. CDR3 sequence: CASSPHQQAFF. In DNA, the CDR3 is TGTGCCAGCTCACCACACCAGCAAGCTTTCTTT.